The 25 T cell receptor beta chains below all came from one sample that was sequenced in a study of follicular helper T cells after annual influenza vaccination. Generated by immunoSEQ multiplex PCR, the TCRdb table keeps only in-frame clones and is missing some. The profile shows about 11,000 clones, 81% of them singletons. Specified time point: 2014-2015 season, pre-vaccination. Sequencing used CXCR5- memory CD4+ T cells sorted from blood, obtained on the day of influenza vaccination. All receptors derive from an adult who received the influenza vaccine.

This chain uses TRBV28 with TRBJ1-3; D gene unclear. The CDR3 totals 11 residues. The germline gives CDR1 MDHEN, CDR2 SYDVKM. Trimming took 6 bases from V and 4 from J, leaving 4 bases between them. CDR3 residues: CASSSGNTIYF. CDR3 sequence (DNA): TGTGCCAGCAGCTCCGGAAACACCATATATTTT.

This chain connects TRBV18 to TRBJ2-1; D is uncertain. Trimming took off 3 bases at V and 6 bases at J, with 9 bases between the two ends. The germline CDR1 and CDR2 sequences are KGHSH and LQKENI. The CDR3 runs to 13 residues. CDR3 DNA sequence: TGTGCCAGCTCACCGATGAATTCCAATGAGCAGTTCTTC. Its translation is CASSPMNSNEQFF.

The chain carries TRBV4-2 and TRBJ1-6; D not certain. CDR1 and CDR2 from the germline V gene are LGHNA and YNFKEQ. CDR3 size: 17 residues. Trimming took off 0 bases at V and 2 bases at J, with 11 bases between the two ends. The CDR3: CASSQEVAGTYNSPLHF. In DNA, the CDR3 is TGTGCCAGCAGCCAAGAGGTAGCGGGAACCTATAATTCACCCCTCCACTTT.

V gene TRBV11-2 combines with J gene TRBJ2-2, with no clear D. Germline V gives CDR1 SGHAT, CDR2 FQNNGV. CDR3 length: 12 amino acids. V lost 2 bases, J lost 7 bases, and 5 bases lay in between. In DNA form, the CDR3 reads TGTGCCAGCAGCTTACCGGGCGGGGAGCTGTTTTTT. Translating it yields CASSLPGGELFF.

CDR3 protein: CASSARQGHTGELFF. The CDR3 bases are TGTGCCAGCAGCGCAAGACAGGGCCACACCGGGGAGCTGTTTTTT. This chain links TRBV9 with TRBJ2-2; TRBD1 aligns across 7 bases. Losses at the gene ends were 3 bases for V and 3 bases for J; bases not matched to a gene: 5. The germline V gene has CDR1 SGDLS and CDR2 YYNGEE. This CDR3 contains 15 residues.

V gene TRBV6-1 combines with J gene TRBJ2-7, with D unresolved. V lost 0 bases and J lost 2, with 11 bases in between. Germline V CDR1 and CDR2: MNHNS, SASEGT. The CDR3 has 15 amino acids. The CDR3: CASSEASGATYEQYF. The CDR3 DNA reads TGTGCCAGCAGTGAAGCGTCAGGAGCGACCTACGAGCAGTACTTC.

The chain links TRBV15 to TRBJ2-3, with D perhaps assigned TRBD1 or TRBD2 (5 bases each). The CDR3 is 16 amino acids. CDR1 is LNHNV, CDR2 YYDKDF, per germline (reference sequence). Deletions cut 6 bases from V and 2 bases from J, with 18 bases between. Written as DNA, the CDR3 is TGTGCCACCAGAGCCGAGACAGCGGCCTCCACAGATACGCAGTATTTT. It translates to CATRAETAASTDTQYF.

This chain links TRBV28 with TRBJ1-1; no definite D call. The V gene's germline CDR1 is MDHEN and CDR2 SYDVKM. The CDR3 runs to 15 residues. V lost 4 bases and J lost 1, with 13 bases in between. CDR3 DNA: TGTGCCAGCAGTTCTAGCGGGGATGGGAACACTGAAGCTTTCTTT. Protein product: CASSSSGDGNTEAFF. Looking up the rest from reference TRBV28 and TRBJ1-1 gives the full variable domain: DVKVTQSSRYLVKRTGEKVFLECVQDMDHENMFWYRQDPGLGLRLIYFSYDVKMKEKGDIPEGYSVSREKKERFSLILESASTNQTSMYLCASSSSGDGNTEAFFGQGTRLTVV.

The chain is built from TRBV7-2 and TRBJ2-5; 10 nucleotides match TRBD2. The J segment lost 6 bases and the V segment lost 1 base, leaving 2 bases of the junction unmatched. Germline V gives CDR1 SGHTA, CDR2 FQGNSA. The CDR3 runs 14 residues. CDR3 protein: CASSLGTSGQTQYF. The CDR3 DNA reads as TGTGCCAGCAGCTTAGGGACTAGCGGCCAGACCCAGTACTTC.

There are a few counts of this clone. J is TRBJ1-5 and V is TRBV14; perhaps TRBD1 as D (5 bases). With 3 bases removed from V and 2 bases from J, the gap between germline ends came to 8 bases. This CDR3 has 14 amino acids. Germline V gene lookup returns CDR1 SGHDN and CDR2 FVKESK. The CDR3, as DNA: TGTGCCAGCAGCCACCGGGGGGGCAATCAGCCCCAGCATTTT. Translation: CASSHRGGNQPQHF.

CDR3 DNA: TGTGCCAGCAAAGGGACAGGGAATCAGCCCCAGCATTTT. It codes for CASKGTGNQPQHF. This chain uses TRBV6-5 with TRBJ1-5; 9 positions match TRBD1. The germline CDR1 and CDR2 sequences are MNHEY and SVGAGI. Unmatched junction bases numbered 2, after V lost 7 bases and J lost 4 bases. This CDR3 has 13 amino acids.

The chain joins TRBV9 to TRBJ2-3, with a tentative D call TRBD1 (6 bases). CDR3 length: 16 residues. Trimming cost V 4 bases and J 5 bases, with 20 bases left between them. The germline CDR1 and CDR2 sequences are SGDLS and YYNGEE. CDR3 DNA: TGTGCCAGCAGCATCCGGACAGCTAACACAGGAGATACGCAGTATTTT. This translates into CASSIRTANTGDTQYF. The full variable domain, in which reference TRBV9 and TRBJ2-3 provide the parts outside the CDR3, is DSGVTQTPKHLITATGQRVTLRCSPRSGDLSVYWYQQSLDQGLQFLIQYYNGEERAKGNILERFSAQQFPDLHSELNLSSLELGDSALYFCASSIRTANTGDTQYFGPGTRLTVL.

V and J are TRBV28 and TRBJ1-1; D ambiguous. Germline V gene sequence: CDR1 MDHEN, CDR2 SYDVKM. V was clipped by 11 bases and J by 2 bases, with 15 bases between them. The length of the CDR3 is 13 residues. CDR3 loop: CASYRGHNTEAFF. Written as DNA, the CDR3 is TGTGCCTCCTACCGGGGTCACAACACTGAAGCTTTCTTT.

This clone was picked up a small number of times. The chain uses TRBV28 and TRBJ1-5; tentative D call: TRBD1 (5 bases). Per germline, CDR1 MDHEN and CDR2 SYDVKM. This CDR3 is built from 14 residues. V lost 7 bases, J lost 7 bases, and 17 bases lay in between. CDR3: CASTLRGEWQPQHF. As DNA, the CDR3 is TGTGCCAGCACTCTTCGGGGGGAATGGCAGCCCCAGCATTTT.

This chain uses TRBV9 with TRBJ1-4; 7 nucleotides agree with TRBD1. V shed 3 bases, J shed 1 base, and the junction held 6 bases outside the gene matches. CDR3 length: 16 residues. In germline, CDR1 is SGDLS, CDR2 YYNGEE. The CDR3 DNA follows: TGTGCCAGCAGCGCCCAGAACAGGGGAACTAATGAAAAACTGTTTTTT. Protein product: CASSAQNRGTNEKLFF.

This sequence joins TRBV9 and TRBJ2-2; 10 bases fit TRBD2. V lost 2 bases and J lost 6; bases outside the gene matches: 7. From germline, CDR1 is SGDLS and CDR2 YYNGEE. This CDR3 is 16 amino acids long. Here the CDR3 reads CASSVIAGGAAGELFF. The CDR3 region has the DNA TGTGCCAGCAGCGTGATAGCGGGAGGTGCGGCCGGGGAGCTGTTTTTT.

In this sample, this clone turned up once. CDR3 residues: CASSHKTGDSGNTIYF. In nucleotides, the CDR3 is TGTGCCAGCAGCCACAAGACAGGGGACTCTGGAAACACCATATATTTT. The V and J genes are TRBV4-2 and TRBJ1-3, with 8 bases identical to TRBD1. The CDR3 is 16 amino acids. The ends lost 3 bases at V and 0 bases at J; junction bases unmatched: 4. Germline CDR1 is LGHNA and CDR2 is YNFKEQ.

This sequence joins TRBV9 and TRBJ2-2; 9 positions match TRBD1. V shed 4 bases and J 4 bases; nucleotides not matched to a gene: 5. The CDR3 spans 15 residues. Germline assignment: CDR1 SGDLS and CDR2 YYNGEE. The CDR3 coding sequence is TGTGCCAGCAGCCAGGGACAGGGCAGCACCGGGGAGCTGTTTTTT. Translation: CASSQGQGSTGELFF.

The gene calls are TRBV28 and TRBJ2-1; a weak D match, TRBD1 (5 bases). This CDR3 comprises 16 residues. Germline V gene lookup returns CDR1 MDHEN and CDR2 SYDVKM. The V and J ends lost 3 bases and 0 bases respectively, with 12 bases between them. The CDR3 loop reads CASSFQQANSYNEQFF. CDR3 nucleotide sequence: TGTGCCAGCAGTTTCCAACAGGCAAACTCCTACAATGAGCAGTTCTTC.

This clone has a handful of counts. The rearrangement uses TRBV18 and TRBJ1-1; the D is unclear. There are 13 residues in the CDR3. From germline, CDR1 is KGHSH and CDR2 LQKENI. With 4 bases removed from V and 2 bases from J, the gap between germline ends came to 8 bases. DNA of the CDR3: TGTGCCAGCTCACGCGGGGATAACACTGAAGCTTTCTTT. Its translation: CASSRGDNTEAFF.

The genes are TRBV6-5 and TRBJ1-2, with D possibly matching TRBD1 (6 bases). Germline V gene sequence: CDR1 MNHEY, CDR2 SVGAGI. V was cut by 5 bases and J by 8 bases, with 9 bases left in between. The CDR3 length is 11 residues. The CDR3 loop is CASSAGGGYTF. CDR3 nucleotides: TGTGCCAGCAGTGCCGGGGGCGGCTACACCTTC.

The rearrangement joins TRBV28 to TRBJ1-5, with unresolved D. V was shortened by 5 bases and J by 1 base, with 9 bases between the two germline ends. Germline V gene data show CDR1 as MDHEN and CDR2 as SYDVKM. This CDR3 spans 14 amino acids. CDR3 DNA: TGTGCCAGCAGTCCTGCTTGGAGCAATCAGCCCCAGCATTTT. Translating gives CASSPAWSNQPQHF.

Comment on this clone: Other nucleotide sequences in the sample specify the same CDR3. The chain carries TRBV11-2 and TRBJ2-5; D gene uncertain. V lost 0 bases and J 4 bases, leaving 3 bases between the germline ends. The CDR3 contains 12 residues. CDR1 and CDR2 (germline): SGHAT, FQNNGV. The CDR3 nucleotides are TGTGCCAGCAGCTTAGATAGAGAGACCCAGTACTTC. Translation gives CASSLDRETQYF.

The rearrangement uses TRBV6-6 and TRBJ2-5; weak D call: TRBD2 (6 bases). Looked up from germline, CDR1 is MNHNY and CDR2 is SVGAGI (reference sequence). Deletions cut 6 bases from V and 0 bases from J, with 8 bases between. The CDR3 is 13 amino acids. The CDR3 nucleotides are TGTGCCAGCAGCCGGGACTACCAAGAGACCCAGTACTTC. This gives the protein CASSRDYQETQYF.

The rearrangement uses TRBV30 and TRBJ2-7; TRBD1 aligns across 9 bases. CDR1 and CDR2 from the germline V gene are GTSNPN and SVGIG (reference sequence). The CDR3 loop spans 15 amino acids. V lost 0 bases, J lost 6 bases, and 9 bases stayed unmatched. This chain's CDR3 is CAWSVAGTGFGEQYF. The CDR3, as DNA: TGTGCCTGGAGTGTAGCTGGGACAGGGTTTGGCGAGCAGTACTTC.